What follows is one TCR beta chain and its context. In the original processing: Nucleated cell number was recorded as an estimate derived from reference gene primer amplification. Method: immunoSEQ multiplex PCR; TCRdb's copy keeps in-frame clones and lacks some. The V and J calls and the clone size are those of that table, but D and trimming were determined from the DNA. Found here are approximately 130,000 clones, about 85% of them singletons; the top ten hold 9.7%. The V end was cut by 3 bases, the J end by 4 bases, with 16 bases between. The germline V gene encodes CDR1 KGHSH and CDR2 LQKENI. This CDR3 region has 16 residues. This record comes from a study of blood T cell repertoires in COVID-19. Study background: Italy, Spain and the United States were the sources of the convalescent and acute COVID-19 samples. PBMCs, B-cell-depleted T cells, or T cells were the source of the cDNA or gDNA that made up the material.

The chain is built from TRBV18 and TRBJ1-5, with D possibly TRBD1 on 5 matching bases. Material for sequencing was peripheral blood. The TCR originated in a man between 40 and 49 years old with active or convalescent COVID-19. CDR3 DNA: TGTGCCAGCTCACCGGGTGAGGGACTGATGAATCAGCCCCAGCATTTT. It encodes CASSPGEGLMNQPQHF. Full variable domain (rest looked up from reference TRBV18 and TRBJ1-5): NAGVMQNPRHLVRRRGQEARLRCSPMKGHSHVYWYRQLPEEGLKFMVYLQKENIIDESGMPKERFSAEFPKEGPSILRIQQVVRGDSAAYFCASSPGEGLMNQPQHFGDGTRLSIL.